This T cell receptor beta chain emerged from a study of metastatic and nonmetastatic thyroid tumors. Every patient underwent thyroid surgery untreated. Germline V gene data show CDR1 as SGHAT and CDR2 as FQDESV (reference sequence). V gave up 1 base and J gave up 4 bases, with 25 bases separating them. The CDR3 consists of 20 residues. In the authors' methods: Clinicopathological groups supplied CDR3 differences that were used to build a distant-metastasis classifier for papillary thyroid cancer. TCRdb reprocessed the PCR reads using MiXCR. The V and J calls come from TCRdb's annotation, not from the publication. The table has about 24,000 clones, under 15% seen once; the top ten hold about 13%.

Sequencing was carried out using blood. The chain uses TRBV11-1 and TRBJ2-2; perhaps TRBD2 as D (6 bases). The clonotype was recovered from a female donor with papillary thyroid cancer or a benign thyroid nodule (not recorded which). Some clones in this sample may be carry-over from other donors' samples. CDR3 DNA sequence: TGTGCCAGCAGCTTAGTGCCTATCGGGATTGCGGGGTTGAGCACCGGGGAGCTGTTTTTT. This codes for CASSLVPIGIAGLSTGELFF.